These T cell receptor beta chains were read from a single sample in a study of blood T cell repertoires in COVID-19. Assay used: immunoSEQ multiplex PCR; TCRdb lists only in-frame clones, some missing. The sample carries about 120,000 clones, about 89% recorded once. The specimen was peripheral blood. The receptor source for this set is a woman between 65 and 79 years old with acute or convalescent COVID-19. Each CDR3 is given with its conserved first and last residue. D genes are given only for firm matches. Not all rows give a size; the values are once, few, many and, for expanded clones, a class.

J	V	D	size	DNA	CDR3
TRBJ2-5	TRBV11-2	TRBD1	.	TGTGCCAGCAGCTTAGATCGAGGGTGGGACAGGGGGTACGGGACCCAGTACTTC	CASSLDRGWDRGYGTQYF
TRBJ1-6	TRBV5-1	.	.	TGCGCCAGCCGAACGGGAGAGTCACCCCTCCACTTT	CASRTGESPLHF
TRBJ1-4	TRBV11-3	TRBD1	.	TGTGCCAGCGGACCAGGGGGTAGCGAAAAACTGTTTTTT	CASGPGGSEKLFF
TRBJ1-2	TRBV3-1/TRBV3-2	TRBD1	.	TGTGCCAGCAGGGGACAGGGAACGGGCTATGGCTACACCTTC	CASRGQGTGYGYTF
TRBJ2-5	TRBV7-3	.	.	TGTGCCAGCAGCTTAAGTGGGGCGAGGGAGACCCAGTACTTC	CASSLSGARETQYF
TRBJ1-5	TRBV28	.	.	TGTGCCAGCAGCCTAGGGGCCCACAGGGCGAATCAGCCCCAGCATTTT	CASSLGAHRANQPQHF
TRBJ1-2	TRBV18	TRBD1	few	TGTGCCAGCTCAGATGGACAGGGCTATGGCTACACCTTC	CASSDGQGYGYTF
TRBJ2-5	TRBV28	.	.	TGTGCCTCGGCGGGGCAAGAGACCCAGTACTTC	CASAGQETQYF
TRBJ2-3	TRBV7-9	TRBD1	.	TGTGCCAGCAGTTTTACAGGGGTAGCAGATACGCAGTATTTT	CASSFTGVADTQYF
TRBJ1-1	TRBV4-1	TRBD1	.	TGCGCCAGCAGCCAAGTGACAGGGCTCCTACTTGAAGCTTTCTTT	CASSQVTGLLLEAFF
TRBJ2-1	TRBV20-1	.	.	TGCAGCTGCGGACTAACCCATGAGCAGTTCTTC	CSCGLTHEQFF
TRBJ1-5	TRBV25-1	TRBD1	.	TGTGCCAGCAGTGAGGGCGGACAGGGGAACAATCAGCCCCAGCATTTT	CASSEGGQGNNQPQHF
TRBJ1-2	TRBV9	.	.	TGTGCCAGCAGCGAGGGGCCCCACAGGACCGGCTATGGCTACACCTTC	CASSEGPHRTGYGYTF
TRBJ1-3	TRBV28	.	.	TGTGCCAGCAGTGGGGGGGGGCGAGGAAACACCATATATTTT	CASSGGGRGNTIYF
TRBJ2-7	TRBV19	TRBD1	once	TGTGCCAGTAGCAAAGGGACAGGGTCGTACGAGCAGTACTTC	CASSKGTGSYEQYF
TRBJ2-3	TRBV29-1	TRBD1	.	TGCAGCGTTACGGCCGGGACAGGCGGGCCAGATACGCAGTATTTT	CSVTAGTGGPDTQYF
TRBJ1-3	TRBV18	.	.	TGTGCCAGCTCACCAAATGCGGACTCTGGAAACACCATATATTTT	CASSPNADSGNTIYF